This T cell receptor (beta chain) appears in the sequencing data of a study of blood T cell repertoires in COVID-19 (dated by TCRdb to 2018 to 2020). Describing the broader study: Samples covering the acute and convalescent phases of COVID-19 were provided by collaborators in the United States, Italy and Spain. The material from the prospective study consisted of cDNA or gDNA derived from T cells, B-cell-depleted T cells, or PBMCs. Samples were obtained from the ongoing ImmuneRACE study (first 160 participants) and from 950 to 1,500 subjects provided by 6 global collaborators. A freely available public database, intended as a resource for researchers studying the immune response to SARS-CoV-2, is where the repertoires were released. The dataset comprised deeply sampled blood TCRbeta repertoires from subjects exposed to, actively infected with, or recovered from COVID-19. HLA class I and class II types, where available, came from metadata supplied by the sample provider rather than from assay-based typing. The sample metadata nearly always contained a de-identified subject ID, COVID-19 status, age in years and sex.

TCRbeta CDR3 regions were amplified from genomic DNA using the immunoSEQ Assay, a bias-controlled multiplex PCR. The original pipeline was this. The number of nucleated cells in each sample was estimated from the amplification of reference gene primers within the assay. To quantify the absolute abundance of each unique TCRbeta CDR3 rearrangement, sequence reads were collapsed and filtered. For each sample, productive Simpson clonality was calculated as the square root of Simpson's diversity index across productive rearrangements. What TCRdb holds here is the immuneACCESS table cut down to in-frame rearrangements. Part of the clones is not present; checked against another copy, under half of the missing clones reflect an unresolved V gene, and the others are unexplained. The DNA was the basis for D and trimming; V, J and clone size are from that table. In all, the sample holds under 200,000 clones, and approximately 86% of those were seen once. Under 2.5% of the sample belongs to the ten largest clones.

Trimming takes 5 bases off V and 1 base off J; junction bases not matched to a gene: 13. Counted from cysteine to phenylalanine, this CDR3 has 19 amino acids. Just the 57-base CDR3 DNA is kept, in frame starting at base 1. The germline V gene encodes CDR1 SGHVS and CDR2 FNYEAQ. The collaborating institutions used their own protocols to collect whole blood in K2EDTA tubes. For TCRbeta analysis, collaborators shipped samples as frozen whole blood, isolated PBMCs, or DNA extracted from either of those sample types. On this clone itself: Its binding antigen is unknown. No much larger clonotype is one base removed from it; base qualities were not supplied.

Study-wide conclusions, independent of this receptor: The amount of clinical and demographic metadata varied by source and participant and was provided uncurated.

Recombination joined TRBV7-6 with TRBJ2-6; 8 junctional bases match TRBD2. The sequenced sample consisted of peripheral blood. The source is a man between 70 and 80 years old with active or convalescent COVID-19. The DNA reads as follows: TGTGCCAGCAGCCCCACGGAGCGGGAGAGGATTTCTGGGGCCAACGTCCTGACTTTC. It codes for CASSPTERERISGANVLTF. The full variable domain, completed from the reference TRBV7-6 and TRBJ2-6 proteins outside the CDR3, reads GAGVSQSPRYKVTKRGQDVALRCDPISGHVSLYWYRQALGQGPEFLTYFNYEAQQDKSGLPNDRFSAERPEGSISTLTIQRTEQRDSAMYRCASSPTERERISGANVLTFGAGSRLTVL.